This T cell receptor beta chain was sequenced during a study of cytomegalovirus exposure and HLA in healthy donors. General observations from the study: Cytomegalovirus association was listed for about 180 TCR beta chains. A highly shared variant cluster was judged a likely technical artifact. CMV serostatus was the only immune exposure information that was available. A later analysis found most CMV-associated TCR beta chains apparently HLA-restricted.

60 Vbeta and 13 Jbeta primers were used in PCR. The protocol was immunoSEQ multiplex PCR, while the TCRdb copy is restricted to in-frame clones and leaves out a portion. The sample has 130,000 or so clones, about three quarters seen once. The CDR3 contains 16 residues. V shed 0 bases and J 2 bases; nucleotides not matched to a gene: 5. Per germline, CDR1 LGHNT and CDR2 FRNRAP. With respect to this clone: Its antigen remains unidentified.

Sequencing was carried out using PBMCs. The receptor comes from a man aged 40-50 years in good health and CMV-seronegative. V usage is TRBV12-5 and J usage is TRBJ2-7, with 9 bases identical to TRBD1. Written as DNA, the CDR3 is TGTGCTAGTGGTTTGGTAGTGGGACAGGGAACCTACGAGCAGTACTTC. Encoded protein: CASGLVVGQGTYEQYF.